A single sample gave rise to the 9 T cell receptor beta chains below, sequenced in a study of blood T cell repertoires in COVID-19. Clones were sequenced by immunoSEQ multiplex PCR, and TCRdb holds only the in-frame ones, with some missing. The repertoire has roughly 190,000 clones, around 84% of them found once; the top ten carry roughly 3%. Sample: PBMCs or T cells enriched from blood (not recorded which). The source is a woman younger than 45 who had recovered from COVID-19.

V gene TRBV29-1 combines with J gene TRBJ2-2; 8 bases are a match to TRBD1. V dropped 3 bases and J dropped 6; count of bases not matched to a gene: 3. Germline CDR1 reads SQVTM; CDR2 reads ANQGSEA. CDR3 length: 13 residues. CDR3 protein: CSVEGQDPGELFF. In DNA form, the CDR3 reads TGCAGCGTTGAGGGACAGGACCCCGGGGAGCTGTTTTTT.

The V call is TRBV19, the J call TRBJ2-7; 7 bases are shared with TRBD2. V dropped 3 bases and J dropped 0; count of bases not matched to a gene: 2. The germline CDR1 and CDR2 sequences are LNHDA and SQIVND (reference sequence). This CDR3 region has 14 residues. The CDR3 bases are TGTGCCAGTAGTATGGGAGGGAGCTCCTACGAGCAGTACTTC. Translated, it gives CASSMGGSSYEQYF.

The gene calls are TRBV28 and TRBJ2-2, with 7 nucleotides matching TRBD2. The CDR3 is made up of 14 amino acids. Germline CDR1 and CDR2: MDHEN and SYDVKM. V lost 8 bases, J lost 6 bases, and 9 bases stayed unmatched. In DNA form, the CDR3 reads TGTGCCAGCTGGAGGCGGGAGAGATCCGGGGAGCTGTTTTTT. It specifies CASWRRERSGELFF.

The chain links TRBV5-1 to TRBJ2-7; a possible D gene is TRBD1 (6 bases). CDR1 and CDR2 from the germline V gene are SGHRS and YFSETQ. This CDR3 is built from 14 residues. Trimming took off 4 bases at V and 3 bases at J, with 14 bases between the two ends. CDR3 DNA: TGCGCCAGCAGCCCCGGAAGACAGGTCTACGAGCAGTACTTC. Translation gives CASSPGRQVYEQYF.

This chain connects TRBV6-1 to TRBJ2-7; D might be TRBD1 (5 bases). Germline V lookup: CDR1 MNHNS, CDR2 SASEGT. V shed 3 bases and J shed 5 bases, with 11 bases lying between them. The length of the CDR3 is 13 residues. Written as DNA, the CDR3 is TGTGCCAGCAGTGACCCGACAGTCCACGAGCAGTACGTC. This translates into CASSDPTVHEQYV.

The chain links TRBV30 to TRBJ2-7, with TRBD2 matching 8 bases. The CDR3 length is 13 residues. Germline CDR1 reads GTSNPN; CDR2 reads SVGIG (reference sequence). V lost 2 bases, J lost 5 bases, and 5 bases stayed unmatched. The CDR3 loop is CAWSTGGRNEQYF. For the CDR3, the DNA is TGTGCCTGGAGTACGGGAGGGAGAAACGAGCAGTACTTC.

The genes are TRBV7-9 and TRBJ2-7, with D possibly being TRBD1 (6 bases). Trimming left V 5 bases short and J 4 bases short, with 12 bases between. Germline V gene sequence: CDR1 SEHNR, CDR2 FQNEAQ (reference sequence). The CDR3 runs 13 residues. The CDR3 region has the DNA TGTGCCAGCAGCCCCAGGGGATCTTACGAGCAGTACGTC. Protein product: CASSPRGSYEQYV.

The genes are TRBV28 and TRBJ2-7, with 7 bases identical to TRBD1. Looked up from germline, CDR1 is MDHEN and CDR2 is SYDVKM. The CDR3 contains 15 residues. Trimming at V came to 4 bases and at J to 5 bases, leaving 11 bases not matched to a gene. The CDR3 DNA reads TGTGCCAGCAGTTCCTCCCGACAGGGTATCGACGAGCAGTACTTC. Protein sequence: CASSSSRQGIDEQYF.

The chain joins TRBV2 to TRBJ1-1; unclear D gene. The germline V gene has CDR1 SNHLY and CDR2 FYNNEI. The CDR3 consists of 13 residues. Trimming took 2 bases from V and 1 from J, leaving 5 bases between them. CDR3 residues: CASSELANTEAFF. Here the CDR3 DNA reads TGTGCCAGCAGTGAATTGGCGAACACTGAAGCTTTCTTT.